The rows below give T cell receptor beta chains drawn from one sample of a study of PD-L1 blockade in urothelial cancer. The table came from immunoSEQ multiplex PCR; TCRdb's copy has only in-frame clones and leaves some out. The table shows 60,000 to 70,000 clones, with 81% occurring only once. The sample in question was PBMCs, obtained around atezolizumab (anti-PD-L1) treatment. All receptors derive from a man in his 70s with urothelial cancer. Each CDR3 is given with its conserved first and last residue. A D gene is named only where the DNA matches it firmly. Clone size is given for some rows only: seen once, a few or many times, or a class if the clone is expanded.

v_gene: TRBV5-1
j_gene: TRBJ1-5
len: 14
d_gene: -
abundance: -
CDR3aa: CASSLDGQNQPQHF
CDR3nt: TGCGCCAGCAGCTTGGATGGGCAGAATCAGCCCCAGCATTTT

v_gene: TRBV6-5
j_gene: TRBJ2-5
len: 14
d_gene: -
abundance: once
CDR3aa: CASSSTRGQETQYF
CDR3nt: TGTGCCAGCAGTTCCACAAGGGGTCAAGAGACCCAGTACTTC

v_gene: TRBV19
j_gene: TRBJ1-1
len: 13
d_gene: -
abundance: -
CDR3aa: CASSKLLNTEAFF
CDR3nt: TGTGCCAGTAGTAAGCTCTTGAACACTGAAGCTTTCTTT

v_gene: TRBV2
j_gene: TRBJ2-3
len: 14
d_gene: TRBD2
abundance: -
CDR3aa: CASRGTTYTDTQYF
CDR3nt: TGTGCCAGCAGAGGGACTACTTACACAGATACGCAGTATTTT

v_gene: TRBV28
j_gene: TRBJ1-4
len: 17
d_gene: -
abundance: -
CDR3aa: CASSFGLWERKNEKLFF
CDR3nt: TGTGCCAGCAGTTTCGGTCTTTGGGAGCGGAAAAATGAAAAACTGTTTTTT

v_gene: TRBV7-6
j_gene: TRBJ2-1
len: 17
d_gene: TRBD2
abundance: -
CDR3aa: CASSLAGLAGHYNEQFF
CDR3nt: TGTGCCAGCAGCTTAGCAGGACTAGCGGGCCACTACAATGAGCAGTTCTTC

v_gene: TRBV2
j_gene: TRBJ1-1
len: 15
d_gene: TRBD1
abundance: -
CDR3aa: CASGIGTATNTEAFF
CDR3nt: TGTGCCAGCGGCATCGGGACAGCGACGAACACTGAAGCTTTCTTT

v_gene: TRBV4-1
j_gene: TRBJ2-3
len: 17
d_gene: TRBD2
abundance: -
CDR3aa: CASSQGRLARRADTQYF
CDR3nt: TGCGCCAGCAGCCAAGGGCGACTAGCCCGACGGGCAGATACGCAGTATTTT

v_gene: TRBV28
j_gene: TRBJ2-1
len: 16
d_gene: TRBD2
abundance: -
CDR3aa: CASSSPGTRSGNEQFF
CDR3nt: TGTGCCAGCAGTTCACCTGGGACTAGGAGCGGCAATGAGCAGTTCTTC

v_gene: TRBV30
j_gene: TRBJ2-1
len: 17
d_gene: -
abundance: -
CDR3aa: CAWSGGMGGGSYNEQFF
CDR3nt: TGTGCCTGGAGCGGTGGGATGGGAGGGGGCTCCTACAATGAGCAGTTCTTC

v_gene: TRBV10-3
j_gene: TRBJ1-1
len: 16
d_gene: TRBD1
abundance: few
CDR3aa: CAISGQGGVLITEAFF
CDR3nt: TGTGCCATCAGCGGACAGGGAGGGGTATTGATCACTGAAGCTTTCTTT

v_gene: TRBV5-1
j_gene: TRBJ1-5
len: 14
d_gene: TRBD1
abundance: -
CDR3aa: CASSYAGGNQPQHF
CDR3nt: TGCGCCAGCAGCTATGCAGGGGGTAATCAGCCCCAGCATTTT

v_gene: TRBV6-5
j_gene: TRBJ2-7
len: 14
d_gene: TRBD1
abundance: -
CDR3aa: CASRPDRGLYEQYF
CDR3nt: TGTGCCAGCAGACCGGACAGGGGACTATACGAGCAGTACTTC

v_gene: TRBV5-1
j_gene: TRBJ2-5
len: 19
d_gene: TRBD2
abundance: -
CDR3aa: CASSFLNGLRAGGMETQYF
CDR3nt: TGCGCCAGCAGCTTCCTCAATGGCCTGAGAGCGGGAGGAATGGAGACCCAGTACTTC

v_gene: TRBV7-2
j_gene: TRBJ2-1
len: 17
d_gene: TRBD2
abundance: -
CDR3aa: CASSLTRTSGIYNEQFF
CDR3nt: TGTGCCAGCAGCTTAACTAGGACTAGCGGGATTTACAATGAGCAGTTCTTC

v_gene: TRBV5-1
j_gene: TRBJ2-3
len: 15
d_gene: TRBD1
abundance: once
CDR3aa: CASSLEGTGTDTQYF
CDR3nt: TGCGCCAGCAGCTTGGAGGGGACAGGCACAGATACGCAGTATTTT

v_gene: TRBV5-4
j_gene: TRBJ2-3
len: 15
d_gene: TRBD2
abundance: -
CDR3aa: CASSLGVAGADTQYF
CDR3nt: TGTGCCAGCAGCCTGGGGGTAGCGGGAGCAGATACGCAGTATTTT

v_gene: TRBV5-1
j_gene: TRBJ2-7
len: 19
d_gene: TRBD2
abundance: -
CDR3aa: CASSPSGGLAGETFYEQYF
CDR3nt: TGCGCCAGCAGCCCATCCGGTGGCCTAGCGGGAGAAACTTTCTACGAGCAGTACTTC

v_gene: TRBV30
j_gene: TRBJ2-7
len: 12
d_gene: -
abundance: -
CDR3aa: CAWSRVTYEQYF
CDR3nt: TGTGCCTGGAGTCGGGTCACCTACGAGCAGTACTTC

v_gene: TRBV18
j_gene: TRBJ2-7
len: 13
d_gene: TRBD1
abundance: -
CDR3aa: CASSPQGVYEQYF
CDR3nt: TGTGCCAGCTCACCCCAGGGGGTCTACGAGCAGTACTTC